The rows below give T cell receptor beta chains drawn from one sample of a study of T cell responses to AZD1222 COVID-19 vaccine. Profiled with immunoSEQ multiplex PCR; TCRdb holds only in-frame clones, not every one. The sample lists roughly 100,000 clones, over 90% seen once, with around 5% in the top ten. The specimen was peripheral blood, collected on day 0 of AZD1222 vaccination. Every receptor here comes from an adult in good health. CDR3s include the opening cysteine and the closing phenylalanine or tryptophan. Fields, in order: CDR3 protein, CDR3 DNA, D gene, J gene, clone size, V gene. D genes are given only for firm matches. Clone sizes are given selectively: once, few, many, or a class where the clone is expanded.

cdr3_aa: CASSVGVMGLFF
cdr3_nt: TGTGCCAGCAGTGTCGGAGTTATGGGACTGTTTTTT
d_call: .
j_call: TRBJ1-4
clone_size: once
v_call: TRBV2

cdr3_aa: CASRDRGMETQYF
cdr3_nt: TGTGCCAGCCGGGACAGGGGGATGGAGACCCAGTACTTC
d_call: TRBD1
j_call: TRBJ2-5
clone_size: .
v_call: TRBV3-1/TRBV3-2

cdr3_aa: CASSRASGKKNTGELFF
cdr3_nt: TGTGCCAGCAGCCGGGCTAGCGGGAAAAAGAACACCGGGGAGCTGTTTTTT
d_call: TRBD2
j_call: TRBJ2-2
clone_size: .
v_call: TRBV4-2

cdr3_aa: CASSLYPSLTNTEAFF
cdr3_nt: TGTGCCAGCAGTTTATATCCCTCGCTCACCAACACTGAAGCTTTCTTT
d_call: .
j_call: TRBJ1-1
clone_size: .
v_call: TRBV28

cdr3_aa: CAWRRTGTTGELFF
cdr3_nt: TGTGCCTGGAGACGGACAGGGACCACCGGGGAGCTGTTTTTT
d_call: TRBD1
j_call: TRBJ2-2
clone_size: .
v_call: TRBV30

cdr3_aa: CASSLVAGTGANVLTF
cdr3_nt: TGCGCCAGCAGCTTGGTTGCGGGAACTGGGGCCAACGTCCTGACTTTC
d_call: .
j_call: TRBJ2-6
clone_size: once
v_call: TRBV5-1

cdr3_aa: CASSQSLGTANYGYTF
cdr3_nt: TGTGCCAGCAGCCAATCCTTAGGGACCGCTAACTATGGCTACACCTTC
d_call: .
j_call: TRBJ1-2
clone_size: .
v_call: TRBV4-2

cdr3_aa: CASSSPKILTDTQYF
cdr3_nt: TGTGCCAGCAGCTCGCCAAAGATCCTCACAGATACGCAGTATTTT
d_call: .
j_call: TRBJ2-3
clone_size: .
v_call: TRBV5-8

cdr3_aa: CASSRTGVPGYTF
cdr3_nt: TGTGCCAGTAGTCGGACAGGGGTTCCTGGCTACACCTTC
d_call: TRBD1
j_call: TRBJ1-2
clone_size: .
v_call: TRBV19

cdr3_aa: CSRGGDTEAFF
cdr3_nt: TGCAGTAGGGGAGGAGACACTGAAGCTTTCTTT
d_call: .
j_call: TRBJ1-1
clone_size: .
v_call: TRBV20-1

cdr3_aa: CASKEGVDSPLHF
cdr3_nt: TGTGCCAGCAAGGAGGGAGTTGATTCACCCCTCCACTTT
d_call: .
j_call: TRBJ1-6
clone_size: .
v_call: TRBV2

cdr3_aa: CATSRDRGRETQYF
cdr3_nt: TGTGCCACCAGCAGAGATAGGGGGCGAGAGACCCAGTACTTC
d_call: TRBD1
j_call: TRBJ2-5
clone_size: .
v_call: TRBV15

cdr3_aa: CASSLRDPDTQYF
cdr3_nt: TGTGCCAGCAGTTTACGGGACCCAGATACGCAGTATTTT
d_call: .
j_call: TRBJ2-3
clone_size: .
v_call: TRBV27